The entry below describes one TCR beta chain. No antigen is known for it. This sample stems from a study of cytomegalovirus exposure and HLA in healthy donors. Notes on the study in general: Later work showed greater clonal expansion in HLA-associated TCR beta chains than in equally common others. As immune exposure information, only CMV serostatus was available.

Primers included in the PCR were 60 Vbeta and 13 Jbeta primers. Clones were read by immunoSEQ multiplex PCR, and TCRdb kept only the in-frame ones, dropping some. Among 80,000 to 130,000 clones listed, approximately 80% were seen once. The germline CDR1 and CDR2 sequences are PRHDT and FYEKMQ (reference sequence). Losses at the gene ends were 5 bases for V and 1 base for J; bases not matched to a gene: 9. The CDR3 has 16 amino acids. The TCR was taken from a woman younger than 35 in good health and CMV-seronegative. Sequencing was performed on PBMCs. The rearrangement joins TRBV13 to TRBJ2-3; 7 positions agree with TRBD2. This CDR3 is CASSPVGAGGTDTQYF. The CDR3 DNA reads as TGTGCCAGCAGCCCGGTCGGGGCGGGGGGCACAGATACGCAGTATTTT.